The T cell receptor (beta chain) under discussion was sequenced for a study of metastatic and nonmetastatic thyroid tumors (TCRdb year 2020). About the full investigation: The researchers compared repertoires between peripheral blood samples and tumor or nodule tissue samples from patients with malignant or benign thyroid disease.

Before undergoing thyroid surgery, none of the patients had been given any kind of treatment. Using T-cell receptor beta sequencing, the researchers looked back retrospectively at clinical samples from patients, gathered between about 2011 and 2019. Of note for this clone: This receptor's antigen is unknown. The conserved phenylalanine or tryptophan normally closing the CDR3 is absent here, so this likely arose from a read error.

Inclusive of both ends, the CDR3 amounts to 15 amino acids. Just CDR3 DNA is preserved here, 45 bases in frame from base 1. Per the germline V gene, MRHNA is the CDR1 and SNTAGT is the CDR2. The germline V end is reduced by 2 bases and the J end by 5 bases; junction bases left unmatched: 5. The investigation overall reported the following: In both blood and tumor samples, TCR beta diversity was reported to be significantly higher in malignant tumors than in benign nodules.

Preparation of the library involved PCR. Instrument used: Illumina HiSeq 4000. High-throughput sequencing was used to profile the TCR beta-chain CDR3 region of every patient. Per the source publication's procedure: The researchers built a classifier to tell apart papillary thyroid cancer patients with distant metastasis, based on CDR3 differences among clinicopathological groups. The Shannon index was used to measure repertoire diversity, and the Morisita-Horn index was used to measure how similar tumor and blood repertoires were. The raw public data were reprocessed by TCRdb itself: fastp quality trimming at Q25, MiXCR clonotype calling, in-frame beta chains only. These V and J calls rely on TCRdb rather than the paper's analysis. The sample profile shows around 36,000 clones; about 29% of them were found once. Of the sample, 6% to 8% falls within the top ten clones.

This receptor was taken from a female donor with papillary thyroid cancer or a benign thyroid nodule (not recorded which). Some clones in this sample may be carry-over from other donors' samples. Specimen: blood. This sequence uses TRBV6-4 and TRBJ2-1; TRBD2 fits 8 bases in the junction. For the CDR3, the sequence is CASSDGTRVNNEQFC. At the DNA level, the sequence is TGTGCCAGCAGTGACGGGACTAGGGTTAACAATGAGCAGTTCTGC.